This T cell receptor (beta chain) was identified in a study of post-analysis software for immune sequencing data. Overall study context: Clinical courses comprised relapsing-remitting, secondary progressive and progressive-relapsing multiple sclerosis.

Prepared TCR beta cDNA libraries contained unique molecular identifiers. One entry per CDR3 protein, called by TCRdb with MiXCR from the PCR reads. The sample carries about 210,000 distinct CDR3 sequences, over 25% recorded once. Study conclusions and caveats: Patients had higher frequencies than controls of roughly five TRBV segments, including TRBV5-6, TRBV5-1 and TRBV20-1.

V lost 5 bases to trimming and J lost 0 bases, with 20 bases between them. CDR1 and CDR2 (germline): MNHNS, SASEGT. CDR3 length: 18 residues. Comment on this clonotype: The antigen remains unidentified.

Specimen: blood. The sequence came from a girl aged 2-17 years with multiple sclerosis. V is TRBV6-1 and J is TRBJ2-1; TRBD1 is a possible D gene (6 bases). The CDR3 is CASSPLPRGKSSYNEQFF. The CDR3 bases are TGTGCCAGCAGTCCCCTCCCGAGGGGGAAGAGCTCCTACAATGAGCAGTTCTTC.